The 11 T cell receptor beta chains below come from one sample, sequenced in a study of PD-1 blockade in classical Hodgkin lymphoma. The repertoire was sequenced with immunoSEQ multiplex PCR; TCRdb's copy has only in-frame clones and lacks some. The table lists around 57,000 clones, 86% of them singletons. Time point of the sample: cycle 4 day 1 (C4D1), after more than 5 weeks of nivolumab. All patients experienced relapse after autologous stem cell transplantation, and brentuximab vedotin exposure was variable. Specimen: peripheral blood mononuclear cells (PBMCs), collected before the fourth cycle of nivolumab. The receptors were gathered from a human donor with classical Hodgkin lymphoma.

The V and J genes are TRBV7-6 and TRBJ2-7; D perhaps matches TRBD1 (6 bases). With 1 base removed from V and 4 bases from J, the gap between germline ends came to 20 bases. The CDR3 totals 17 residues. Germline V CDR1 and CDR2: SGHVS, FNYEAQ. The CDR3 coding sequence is TGTGCCAGCAGCTTAGTACAGGGAGTTTCTAGTCTGTACGAGCAGTACTTC. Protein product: CASSLVQGVSSLYEQYF. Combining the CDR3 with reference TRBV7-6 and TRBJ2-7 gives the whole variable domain GAGVSQSPRYKVTKRGQDVALRCDPISGHVSLYWYRQALGQGPEFLTYFNYEAQQDKSGLPNDRFSAERPEGSISTLTIQRTEQRDSAMYRCASSLVQGVSSLYEQYFGPGTRLTVT.

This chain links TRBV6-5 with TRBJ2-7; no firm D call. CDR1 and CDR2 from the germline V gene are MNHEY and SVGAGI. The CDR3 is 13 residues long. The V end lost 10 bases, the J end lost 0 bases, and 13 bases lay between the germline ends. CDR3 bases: TGTGCCACCCTTTTCGACCTCTCCTACGAGCAGTACTTC. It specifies CATLFDLSYEQYF.

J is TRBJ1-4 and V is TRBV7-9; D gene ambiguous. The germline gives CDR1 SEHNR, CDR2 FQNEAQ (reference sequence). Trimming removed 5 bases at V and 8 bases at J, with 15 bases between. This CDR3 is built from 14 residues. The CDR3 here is CASSLRIAEEKLFF. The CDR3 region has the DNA TGTGCCAGCAGCCTACGGATTGCGGAGGAAAAACTGTTTTTT.

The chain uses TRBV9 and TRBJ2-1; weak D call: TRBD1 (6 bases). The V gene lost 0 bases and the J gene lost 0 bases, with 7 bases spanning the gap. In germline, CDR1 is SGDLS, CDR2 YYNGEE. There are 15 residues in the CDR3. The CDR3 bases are TGTGCCAGCAGCGTAGAGGGGGTCTCCTACAATGAGCAGTTCTTC. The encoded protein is CASSVEGVSYNEQFF.

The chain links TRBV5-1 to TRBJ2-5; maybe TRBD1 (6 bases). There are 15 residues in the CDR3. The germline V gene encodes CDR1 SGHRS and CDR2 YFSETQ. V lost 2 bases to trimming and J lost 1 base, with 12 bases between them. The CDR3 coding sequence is TGCGCCAGCAGCTTAACACAGGGTGGCCAAGAGACCCAGTACTTC. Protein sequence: CASSLTQGGQETQYF.

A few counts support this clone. For the CDR3, the DNA is TGTGCCAGCAGCGTAGCGGCGGGACAGGGGTCCGGGGAGCTGTTTTTT. Translated: CASSVAAGQGSGELFF. V is TRBV9 and J is TRBJ2-2, with 10 bases fitting TRBD1. Germline trimming cut 0 bases from V and 6 bases from J; bases unmatched to any gene: 5. Germline CDR1 and CDR2: SGDLS and YYNGEE. CDR3 length equals 16 residues. The full variable domain, its missing parts supplied by reference TRBV9 and TRBJ2-2, is DSGVTQTPKHLITATGQRVTLRCSPRSGDLSVYWYQQSLDQGLQFLIQYYNGEERAKGNILERFSAQQFPDLHSELNLSSLELGDSALYFCASSVAAGQGSGELFFGEGSRLTVL.

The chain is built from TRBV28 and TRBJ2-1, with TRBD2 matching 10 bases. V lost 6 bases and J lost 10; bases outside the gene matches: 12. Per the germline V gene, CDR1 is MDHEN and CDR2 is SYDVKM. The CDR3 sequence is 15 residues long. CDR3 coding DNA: TGTGCCAGCAGCCCACCCAGCGGGAGGGCTGAGGAGCAGTTCTTC. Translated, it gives CASSPPSGRAEEQFF.

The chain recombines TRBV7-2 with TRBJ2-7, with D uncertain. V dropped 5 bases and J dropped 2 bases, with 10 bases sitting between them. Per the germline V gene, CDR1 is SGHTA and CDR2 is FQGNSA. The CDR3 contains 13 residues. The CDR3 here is CASSLQVPYEQYF. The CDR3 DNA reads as TGTGCCAGCAGCCTTCAGGTCCCCTACGAGCAGTACTTC.

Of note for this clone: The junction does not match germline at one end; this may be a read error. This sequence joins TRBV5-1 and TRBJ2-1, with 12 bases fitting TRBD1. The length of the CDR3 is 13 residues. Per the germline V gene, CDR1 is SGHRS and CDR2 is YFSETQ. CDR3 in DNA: TGCGCCAGCAGCTTGGCGGGAGGGGACAGGGGGCTCTTC. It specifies CASSLAGGDRGLF.

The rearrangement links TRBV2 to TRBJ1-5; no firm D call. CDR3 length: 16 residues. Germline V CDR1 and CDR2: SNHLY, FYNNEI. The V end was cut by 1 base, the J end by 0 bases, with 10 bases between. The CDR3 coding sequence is TGTGCCAGCAGTGAAGTAGGGATCTTTAGCAATCAGCCCCAGCATTTT. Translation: CASSEVGIFSNQPQHF.

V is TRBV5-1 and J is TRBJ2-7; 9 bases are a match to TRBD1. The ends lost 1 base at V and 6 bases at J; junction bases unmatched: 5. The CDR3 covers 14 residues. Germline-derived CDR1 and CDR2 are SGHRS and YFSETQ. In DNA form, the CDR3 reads TGCGCCAGCAGCTTGAGGGACAGGGTTGGCGAGCAGTACTTC. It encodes CASSLRDRVGEQYF.